Listed below are T cell receptor beta chains from one sample, sequenced in a study of blood T cell repertoires in COVID-19. Generated by immunoSEQ multiplex PCR, the TCRdb table keeps only in-frame clones and is missing some. The repertoire holds about 310,000 clones, with roughly 90% as singletons. Source material: PBMCs or T cells enriched from blood (not recorded which). These receptors were obtained from a woman aged 25 to 39 who had recovered from COVID-19. Each CDR3 is given with its conserved first and last residue. D genes are given only for firm matches. Clone sizes are given selectively: once, few, many, or a class where the clone is expanded.

j_call d_call v_call clone_size cdr3_nt cdr3_aa
TRBJ2-2 - TRBV11-3 - TGTGCCAGCAGCTTAGATGGAACAGGAATTCTCTCACCAAACACCGGGGAGCTGTTTTTT CASSLDGTGILSPNTGELFF
TRBJ1-2 TRBD1 TRBV18 - TGTGCCAGCTCACCTCAGGGGGGCTATGGCTACACCTTC CASSPQGGYGYTF
TRBJ2-2 - TRBV3-1/TRBV3-2 - TGTGCCAGCAGCCAAGATCTGGGGGCCGCGGCCGGGGAGCTGTTTTTT CASSQDLGAAAGELFF
TRBJ2-7 TRBD1 TRBV18 - TGTGCCAGCTCCCTTGGACAGGGCTACGAGCAGTACTTC CASSLGQGYEQYF
TRBJ2-2 - TRBV3-1/TRBV3-2 - TGTGCCAGCAGCCAAGTACCACTCCCGGCCGGGGAGCTGTTTTTT CASSQVPLPAGELFF
TRBJ2-3 TRBD2 TRBV6-5 - TGTGCCAGCAGTTACAGAGCTAGCGGGACGACAGATACGCAGTATTTT CASSYRASGTTDTQYF
TRBJ2-1 - TRBV2 few TGTGCCAGCAGTGGGTACGGGAGTCACAATGAGCAGTTCTTC CASSGYGSHNEQFF
TRBJ2-5 TRBD2 TRBV11-3 - TGTGCCAGCAGCTTAGACGGGAGGTACCAAGAGACCCAGTACTTC CASSLDGRYQETQYF
TRBJ2-1 - TRBV28 - TGTGCCAGCAGTTTATTTGTCGGCCGGGGCTCCTACAATGAGCAGTTCTTC CASSLFVGRGSYNEQFF
TRBJ2-7 TRBD2 TRBV27 - TGTGCCAGCAGTTTGCTAGCGGGAACGGGCGAGCAGTACTTC CASSLLAGTGEQYF
TRBJ1-6 - TRBV19 - TGTGCCAGTACCCCAGAGAGCTCGACCGCGGGGCCCTATAATTCACCCCTCCACTTT CASTPESSTAGPYNSPLHF
TRBJ2-3 - TRBV7-2 - TGTGCCAGCAGCTTAGCGGGCAGGGGTATCACAGATACGCAGTATTTT CASSLAGRGITDTQYF
TRBJ2-1 TRBD2 TRBV7-3 - TGTGCCAGCAGCTCACAGCGGGAGTGGGGCAATGAGCAGTTCTTC CASSSQREWGNEQFF
TRBJ2-7 - TRBV28 - TGTGCCAGCATGAGAGAAACGGGAGAGCAGTACTTC CASMRETGEQYF
TRBJ2-7 TRBD1 TRBV6-2/TRBV6-3 - TGTGCCAGCAGTTACTCGAATTCAATCTTGGGACAGGGGATCCACGAGCAGTACTTC CASSYSNSILGQGIHEQYF
TRBJ2-7 - TRBV12-3/TRBV12-4 few TGTGCCAGCAGTTTTCAGTCCTACGAGCAGTACTTC CASSFQSYEQYF
TRBJ1-6 TRBD1 TRBV7-2 - TGTGCCAGCAGCTCGCCCTTGACAGGGGTCTCACCCCTCCACTTT CASSSPLTGVSPLHF
TRBJ1-5 - TRBV9 - TGTGCCAGCAGCTCCGTTACCGGGACAATTGAGCCCCAGCATTTT CASSSVTGTIEPQHF
TRBJ2-7 TRBD1 TRBV19 - TGTGCCAGTAGTATTCTAGGGGACAGAGGCTACGAGCAGTACTTC CASSILGDRGYEQYF
TRBJ1-6 TRBD1 TRBV6-6 - TGTGCCAGCAGTCCCCCAGATATCCGGACAGGACAGAATTCACCCCTCCACTTT CASSPPDIRTGQNSPLHF
TRBJ2-1 TRBD2 TRBV10-3 - TGTGCCATCGGGGCAGGGGATAACGGGGGACTAGCGGGTTTTGGGGCCTACAATGAGCAGTTCTTC CAIGAGDNGGLAGFGAYNEQFF
TRBJ1-4 TRBD1 TRBV19 - TGTGCCAGTAGTATGCCGAGACAGGGTAATGAAAAACTGTTTTTT CASSMPRQGNEKLFF
TRBJ2-1 - TRBV12-2 - TGTGCAAGTCGCTTAGGATCTAGCGGGAGTTCTAATGAGCAGTTCTTC CASRLGSSGSSNEQFF
TRBJ2-3 TRBD2 TRBV27 once TGTGCCAGCAGTCCCCGCGGAGCGGGAGGGTTCACAGATACGCAGTATTTT CASSPRGAGGFTDTQYF
TRBJ2-1 TRBD1 TRBV5-1 - TGCGCCAGCAGCTCAGGGGGCTCCACCTCCTACAATGAGCAGTTCTTC CASSSGGSTSYNEQFF
TRBJ1-1 TRBD1 TRBV7-9 - TGTGCCAGCAGCTCCGACAGGGAGGTCACTGAAGCTTTCTTT CASSSDREVTEAFF
TRBJ2-7 TRBD1 TRBV14 once TGTGCCAGCAGCCAGGGACAGGGCCACGAGCAGTACTTC CASSQGQGHEQYF
TRBJ1-2 - TRBV28 - TGTGCCAGCAGTTCGCCAGGGACTCCACCAAACTATGGCTACACCTTC CASSSPGTPPNYGYTF
TRBJ2-1 TRBD2 TRBV11-2 - TGTGCCAGCAGCCCCCGCACTAGCGGGAGAGACAATGAGCAGTTCTTC CASSPRTSGRDNEQFF
TRBJ1-4 TRBD1 TRBV4-1 - TGCGCCAGCAGCCCCCGGCCCGAGACAGGGGGAGAAAAACTGTTTTTT CASSPRPETGGEKLFF
TRBJ1-1 - TRBV5-4 - TGTGCCAGCAGCGCGCCAGGGGTAACCACTGAAGCTTTCTTT CASSAPGVTTEAFF
TRBJ1-2 - TRBV5-1 - TGCGCCAGCAGCTTACCCACAGAGTCCAACTATGGCTACACCTTC CASSLPTESNYGYTF
TRBJ2-3 TRBD2 TRBV7-9 - TGTGCCAGCATCAAGGCGGGGGTTAAAAATTCGGATACGCAGTATTTT CASIKAGVKNSDTQYF
TRBJ2-2 - TRBV29-1 - TGCAGCGTTGAAGATAAGGGGCCGGAGCTGTTTTTT CSVEDKGPELFF
TRBJ2-1 - TRBV9 - TGTGCCAGCAGCGTAGGGTGGGGCATAGCCGTCTCAAGCTCCTACAATGAGCAGTTCTTC CASSVGWGIAVSSSYNEQFF
TRBJ1-5 - TRBV6-5 - TGTGCCAGCAGTTACTTTCCACATAGCAATCAGCCCCAGCATTTT CASSYFPHSNQPQHF
TRBJ2-7 - TRBV7-3 - TGTGCCAGCAGCTCGGGACGGGACACCACCTACGAGCAGTACTTC CASSSGRDTTYEQYF
TRBJ1-1 - TRBV5-1 - TGCGCCAGTGGCCGGGGCGGGGAAACTGAAGCTTTCTTT CASGRGGETEAFF
TRBJ2-7 - TRBV27 - TGTGCCAGCAGTTTTCCGGGTTCTTACGAGCAGTACTTC CASSFPGSYEQYF
TRBJ1-1 TRBD1 TRBV14 - TGTGCCAGCAGCCAGCAACAGGGGGCAATTACTGAAGCTTTCTTT CASSQQQGAITEAFF
TRBJ1-1 - TRBV7-9 - TGTGCCAGCAGCCCGACGACAGGTCTGAACACTGAAGCTTTCTTT CASSPTTGLNTEAFF
TRBJ1-1 - TRBV29-1 - TGCAGCGTTGAATTACAGCCGCTAGCTTTCTTT CSVELQPLAFF
TRBJ2-3 TRBD2 TRBV18 - TGTGCCAGCTCACCGCGTCCTAGCGGGTCCACAGATACGCAGTATTTT CASSPRPSGSTDTQYF
TRBJ1-2 - TRBV28 - TGTGCCAGCAGCCTCGATGCCCGGGAGGATGGCTACACCTTC CASSLDAREDGYTF
TRBJ2-1 TRBD2 TRBV5-1 - TGCGCCAGCAGCCGTCGAACCGGGACTAGCGGGTTGGAGTACAATGAGCAGTTCTTC CASSRRTGTSGLEYNEQFF
TRBJ2-3 TRBD2 TRBV2 - TGTGCCAGCGAGCGGGAGATGCCAGATACGCAGTATTTT CASEREMPDTQYF
TRBJ2-2 - TRBV6-2/TRBV6-3 - TGTGCCAGCAGTTACTACCCTCCGGGACAGAACACCGGGGAGCTGTTTTTT CASSYYPPGQNTGELFF
TRBJ2-7 - TRBV4-3 once TGCGCCAGCAGCCAGGACGCCGGGGCCTACGAGCAGTACTTC CASSQDAGAYEQYF
TRBJ1-4 TRBD1 TRBV14 few TGTGCCAGCAGCCAAGGGGGACAGGCTATTGAAAAACTGTTTTTT CASSQGGQAIEKLFF
TRBJ1-1 - TRBV27 - TGTGCCAGCAGGATTTTTCGGGGGGTCACTGAAGCTTTCTTT CASRIFRGVTEAFF
TRBJ1-1 - TRBV5-1 - TGCGCCAGCAGCTTGGCTCAGGGTGGTATTGGAGCTTTCTTT CASSLAQGGIGAFF
TRBJ2-5 TRBD1 TRBV7-9 - TGTGCCAGCAGCTTAGGACAGGGGGAGCAAGAGACCCAGTACTTC CASSLGQGEQETQYF
TRBJ2-7 - TRBV27 - TGTGCCAGCAGTTTTGGCGGAACCTACGAGCAGTACTTC CASSFGGTYEQYF
TRBJ2-5 TRBD2 TRBV4-1 - TGCGCCAGCAGCCCCCTCTCGGGGGGATCCCAAGAGACCCAGTACTTC CASSPLSGGSQETQYF
TRBJ1-6 - TRBV27 - TGTGCCAGCAGTCTCTCGAGGGGGACGGGAGGGAATTCACCCCTCCACTTT CASSLSRGTGGNSPLHF
TRBJ2-1 TRBD2 TRBV11-2 - TGTGCCAGCAGCTTATCGTTTGGGCTAGCGGGGAAAGAGCAGTTCTTC CASSLSFGLAGKEQFF